These 7 T cell receptor beta chains were all obtained from the same sample, sequenced in a study of cytotoxic CD8 clonotypes in ibrutinib-treated CLL. Sequenced by immunoSEQ multiplex PCR; TCRdb stores in-frame clones only, minus some. The sample shows about 40,000 clones, 70% of them seen only once. The specimen was PBMCs, collected at disease progression, from a patient treated with ibrutinib. These receptors were taken from a human donor with chronic lymphocytic leukemia.

The DNA of the CDR3 is TGTGCCAGTAAACAAAGGGATACGCAGTATTTT. It yields the protein CASKQRDTQYF. The rearrangement joins TRBV19 to TRBJ2-3; D is unclear. The CDR3 extends over 11 amino acids. CDR1 LNHDA and CDR2 SQIVND come from the germline V gene (reference sequence). Trimming pared 7 bases from V and 6 bases from J, leaving 8 bases between.

The rearrangement uses TRBV19 and TRBJ1-4; tentatively, D is TRBD1 (5 bases). The CDR3 has 14 amino acids. Germline CDR1 reads LNHDA; CDR2 reads SQIVND (reference sequence). Deletions cut 3 bases from V and 12 bases from J, with 17 bases between. The CDR3 protein is CASSIRGDNTELFF. DNA of the CDR3: TGTGCCAGTAGTATTAGGGGCGACAATACCGAACTGTTTTTT.

This chain joins TRBV27 and TRBJ2-5; 7 bases match TRBD1. V shed 4 bases and J 2 bases; nucleotides not matched to a gene: 4. The CDR3 spans 14 residues. CDR1 is MNHEY and CDR2 is SMNVEV in the germline V gene (reference sequence). For the CDR3, the DNA is TGTGCCAGCAGTTCGGGACAGAAACAAGAGACCCAGTACTTC. Translation: CASSSGQKQETQYF.

The rearrangement links TRBV11-2 to TRBJ2-3; TRBD2 agrees at 9 bases. Germline values: CDR1 SGHAT, CDR2 FQNNGV. The CDR3 is 14 residues long. V shed 5 bases, J shed 4 bases, and the junction held 4 bases outside the gene matches. The CDR3 nucleotides are TGTGCCAGCAGCCCCCTAGCGGGATCAGATACGCAGTATTTT. It yields the protein CASSPLAGSDTQYF.

This clone was detected only once. At one end the junction does not follow the germline gene, possibly because of a read error. V and J are TRBV2 and TRBJ2-7, with D possibly being TRBD1 (6 bases). Germline loops: CDR1 SNHLY, CDR2 FYNNEI. This CDR3 has 12 amino acids. The CDR3 protein is CASKGEGHPLRF. CDR3 bases: TGTGCCAGCAAGGGGGAAGGGCATCCACTTCGCTTC.

This sequence joins TRBV5-1 and TRBJ2-1; D might be TRBD2 (5 bases). V lost 0 bases and J 10 bases, leaving 17 bases between the germline ends. The CDR3 is 15 residues long. Germline V gene sequence: CDR1 SGHRS, CDR2 YFSETQ. CDR3 amino acids: CASSLGARPDSEQFF. The DNA of the CDR3 is TGCGCCAGCAGCTTGGGGGCCCGTCCGGACTCCGAGCAGTTCTTC.

The rearrangement joins TRBV28 to TRBJ1-2; 12 bases agree with TRBD1. The CDR3 contains 15 residues. Germline V gene sequence: CDR1 MDHEN, CDR2 SYDVKM. With V trimmed by 0 bases and J by 6 bases, 2 bases remained unmatched. The CDR3, as DNA: TGTGCCAGCAGTTTATGGGGACAGGGGGCTAATGGCTACACCTTC. Translation: CASSLWGQGANGYTF.